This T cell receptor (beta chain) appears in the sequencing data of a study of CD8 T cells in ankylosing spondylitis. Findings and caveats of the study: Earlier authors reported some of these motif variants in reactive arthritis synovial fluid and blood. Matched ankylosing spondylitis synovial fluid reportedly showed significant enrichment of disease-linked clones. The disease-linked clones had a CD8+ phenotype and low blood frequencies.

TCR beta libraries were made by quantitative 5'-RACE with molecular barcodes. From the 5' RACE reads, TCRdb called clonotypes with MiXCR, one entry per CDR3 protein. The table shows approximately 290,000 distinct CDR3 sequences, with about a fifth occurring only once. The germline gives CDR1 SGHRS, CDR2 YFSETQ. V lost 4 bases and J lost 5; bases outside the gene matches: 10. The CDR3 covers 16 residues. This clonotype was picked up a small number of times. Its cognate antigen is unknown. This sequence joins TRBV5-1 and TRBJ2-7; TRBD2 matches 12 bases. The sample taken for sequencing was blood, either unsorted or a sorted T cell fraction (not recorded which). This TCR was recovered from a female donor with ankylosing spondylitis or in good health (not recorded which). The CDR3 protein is CASSPPLAGGGNEQYF. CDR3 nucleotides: TGCGCCAGCAGCCCCCCACTAGCGGGAGGCGGGAACGAGCAGTACTTC.